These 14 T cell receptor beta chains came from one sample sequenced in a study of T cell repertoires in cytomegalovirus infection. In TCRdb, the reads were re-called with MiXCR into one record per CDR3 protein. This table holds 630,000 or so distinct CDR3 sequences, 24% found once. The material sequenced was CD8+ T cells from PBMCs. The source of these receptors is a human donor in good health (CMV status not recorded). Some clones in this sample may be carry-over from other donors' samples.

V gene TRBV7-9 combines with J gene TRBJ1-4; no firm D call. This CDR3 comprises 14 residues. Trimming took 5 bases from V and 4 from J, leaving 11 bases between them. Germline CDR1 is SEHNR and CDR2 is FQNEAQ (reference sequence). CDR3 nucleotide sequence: TGTGCCAGCAGCAAACCGGGTGGTAATGAAAAACTGTTTTTT. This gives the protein CASSKPGGNEKLFF.

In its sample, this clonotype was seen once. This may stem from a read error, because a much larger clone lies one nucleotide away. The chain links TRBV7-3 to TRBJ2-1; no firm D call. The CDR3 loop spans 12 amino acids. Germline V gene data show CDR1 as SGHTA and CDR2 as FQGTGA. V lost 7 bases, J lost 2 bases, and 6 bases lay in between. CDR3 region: CASNWAYNEQFF. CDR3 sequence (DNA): TGTGCCAGCAACTGGGCCTACAATGAGCAGTTCTTC.

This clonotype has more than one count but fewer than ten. The CDR3 is CAISEPDTGELFF. The CDR3 DNA sequence: TGTGCCATCAGTGAGCCTGACACCGGGGAGCTGTTTTTT. The chain uses TRBV10-3 and TRBJ2-2; D gene uncertain. This CDR3 is built from 13 residues. The germline V and J ends were trimmed by 2 bases and 3 bases, with 4 bases remaining between them. Per the germline V gene, CDR1 is ENHRY and CDR2 is SYGVKD.

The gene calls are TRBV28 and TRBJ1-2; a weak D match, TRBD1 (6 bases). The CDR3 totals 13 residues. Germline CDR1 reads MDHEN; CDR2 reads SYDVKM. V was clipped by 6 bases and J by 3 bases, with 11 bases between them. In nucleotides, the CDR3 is TGTGCCAGCAGCCCGGACAGATACTATGGCTACACCTTC. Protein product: CASSPDRYYGYTF.

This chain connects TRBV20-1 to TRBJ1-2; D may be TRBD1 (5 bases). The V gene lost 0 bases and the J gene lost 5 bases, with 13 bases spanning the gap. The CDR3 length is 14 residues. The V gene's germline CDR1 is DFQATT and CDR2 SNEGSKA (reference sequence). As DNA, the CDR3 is TGCAGTGCTAGAGAGTGGCAGGGCCCTTATGGCTACACCTTC. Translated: CSAREWQGPYGYTF.

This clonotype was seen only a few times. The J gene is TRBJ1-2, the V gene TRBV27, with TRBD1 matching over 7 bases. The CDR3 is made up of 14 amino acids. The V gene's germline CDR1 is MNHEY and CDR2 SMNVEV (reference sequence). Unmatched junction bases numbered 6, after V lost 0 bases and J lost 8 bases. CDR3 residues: CASSLSPQGMGYTF. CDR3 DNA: TGTGCCAGCAGTTTATCACCACAGGGGATGGGCTACACCTTC.

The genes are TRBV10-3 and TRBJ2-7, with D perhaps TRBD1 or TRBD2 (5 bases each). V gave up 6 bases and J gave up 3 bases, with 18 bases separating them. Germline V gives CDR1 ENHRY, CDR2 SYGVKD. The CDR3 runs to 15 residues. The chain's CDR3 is CAISRRIEGNYEQYF. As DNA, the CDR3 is TGTGCCATCAGCCGCCGGATAGAGGGGAACTACGAGCAGTACTTC.

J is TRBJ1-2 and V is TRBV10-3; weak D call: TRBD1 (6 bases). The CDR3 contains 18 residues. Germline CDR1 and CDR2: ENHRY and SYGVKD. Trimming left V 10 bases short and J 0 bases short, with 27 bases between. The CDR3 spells CATYGSNPTGDSNYGYTF. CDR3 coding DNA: TGTGCCACCTATGGCTCCAATCCGACAGGCGATTCTAACTATGGCTACACCTTC.

The CDR3 DNA sequence: TGTGCCAGCGGTAGAGGGACGGGAGAGCTCTTTGGGGCCAACGTCCTGACTTTC. It translates to CASGRGTGELFGANVLTF. V and J are TRBV6-5 and TRBJ2-6; a weak D match, TRBD2 (6 bases). The V gene lost 8 bases and the J gene lost 3 bases, with 23 bases spanning the gap. Germline lookup yields CDR1 MNHEY and CDR2 SVGAGI. The length of the CDR3 is 18 residues.

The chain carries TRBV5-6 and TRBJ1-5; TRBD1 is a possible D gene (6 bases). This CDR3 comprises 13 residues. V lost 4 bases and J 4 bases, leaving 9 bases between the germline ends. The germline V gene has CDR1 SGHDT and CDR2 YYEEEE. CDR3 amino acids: CASSQGWNQPQHF. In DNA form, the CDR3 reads TGTGCCAGCAGCCAGGGGTGGAATCAGCCCCAGCATTTT.

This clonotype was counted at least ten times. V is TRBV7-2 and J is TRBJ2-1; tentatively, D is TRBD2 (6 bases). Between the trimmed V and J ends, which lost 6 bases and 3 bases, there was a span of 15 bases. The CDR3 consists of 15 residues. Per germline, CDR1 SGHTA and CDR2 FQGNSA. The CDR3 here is CASSPGGVGYNEQFF. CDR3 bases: TGTGCCAGCAGTCCCGGGGGTGTAGGCTACAATGAGCAGTTCTTC.

CDR3 DNA: TGTGCCAGCAGCTTGTTAGGAGGGGCTGAAGCTTTCTTT. It yields the protein CASSLLGGAEAFF. The chain recombines TRBV5-5 with TRBJ1-1; D might be TRBD1 (5 bases). Per germline, CDR1 SGHKS and CDR2 YYEKEE (reference sequence). The V end was cut by 1 base, the J end by 6 bases, with 10 bases between. The CDR3 is made up of 13 amino acids. Complete variable domain (other parts from reference TRBV5-5 and TRBJ1-1): DAGVTQSPTHLIKTRGQQVTLRCSPISGHKSVSWYQQVLGQGPQFIFQYYEKEERGRGNFPDRFSARQFPNYSSELNVNALLLGDSALYLCASSLLGGAEAFFGQGTRLTVV.

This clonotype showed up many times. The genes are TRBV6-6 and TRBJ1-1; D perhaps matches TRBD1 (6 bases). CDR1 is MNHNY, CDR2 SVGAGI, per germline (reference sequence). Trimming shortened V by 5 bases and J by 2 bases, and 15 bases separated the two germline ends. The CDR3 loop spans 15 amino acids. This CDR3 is CASSNERGPNTEAFF. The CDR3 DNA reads TGTGCCAGCAGTAATGAACGGGGGCCCAACACTGAAGCTTTCTTT.

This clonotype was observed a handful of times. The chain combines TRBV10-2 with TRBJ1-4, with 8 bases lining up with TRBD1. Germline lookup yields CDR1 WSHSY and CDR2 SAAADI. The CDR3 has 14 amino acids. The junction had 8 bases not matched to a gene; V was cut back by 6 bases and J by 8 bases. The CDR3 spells CASRQGVIREKLFF. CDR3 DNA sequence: TGCGCCAGCAGACAGGGGGTAATCAGGGAAAAACTGTTTTTT.